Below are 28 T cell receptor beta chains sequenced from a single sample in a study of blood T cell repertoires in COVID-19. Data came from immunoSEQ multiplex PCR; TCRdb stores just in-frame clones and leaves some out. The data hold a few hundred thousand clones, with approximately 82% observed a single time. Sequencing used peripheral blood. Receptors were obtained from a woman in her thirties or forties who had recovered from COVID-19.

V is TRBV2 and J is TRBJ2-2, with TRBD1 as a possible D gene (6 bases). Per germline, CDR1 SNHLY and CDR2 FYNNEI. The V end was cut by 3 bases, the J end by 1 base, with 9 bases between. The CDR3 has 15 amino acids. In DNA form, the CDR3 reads TGTGCCAGCAGTGAGACGACAGGGAACACCGGGGAGCTGTTTTTT. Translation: CASSETTGNTGELFF.

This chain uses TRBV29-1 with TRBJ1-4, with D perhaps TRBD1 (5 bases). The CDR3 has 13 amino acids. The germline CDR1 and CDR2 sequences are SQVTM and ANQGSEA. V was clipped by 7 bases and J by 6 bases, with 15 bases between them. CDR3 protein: CSAQGGWDEKLFF. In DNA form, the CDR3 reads TGCAGCGCCCAGGGTGGGTGGGATGAAAAACTGTTTTTT.

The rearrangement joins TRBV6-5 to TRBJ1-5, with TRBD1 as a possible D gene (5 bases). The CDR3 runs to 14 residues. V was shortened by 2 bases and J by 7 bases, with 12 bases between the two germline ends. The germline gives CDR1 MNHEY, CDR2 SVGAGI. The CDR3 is CASSYRGLGQPQHF. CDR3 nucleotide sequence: TGTGCCAGCAGTTACCGGGGGTTAGGGCAGCCCCAGCATTTT.

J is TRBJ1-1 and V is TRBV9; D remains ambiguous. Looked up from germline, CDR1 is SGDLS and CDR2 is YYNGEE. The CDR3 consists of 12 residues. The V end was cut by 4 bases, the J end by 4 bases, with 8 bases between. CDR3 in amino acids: CASSPPGTEAFF. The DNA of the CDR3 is TGTGCCAGCAGCCCCCCGGGCACTGAAGCTTTCTTT. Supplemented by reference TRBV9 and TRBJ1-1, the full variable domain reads DSGVTQTPKHLITATGQRVTLRCSPRSGDLSVYWYQQSLDQGLQFLIQYYNGEERAKGNILERFSAQQFPDLHSELNLSSLELGDSALYFCASSPPGTEAFFGQGTRLTVV.

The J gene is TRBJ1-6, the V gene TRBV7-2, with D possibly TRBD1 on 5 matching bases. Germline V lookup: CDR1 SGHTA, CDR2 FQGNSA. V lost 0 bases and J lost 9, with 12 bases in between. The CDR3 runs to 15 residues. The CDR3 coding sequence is TGTGCCAGCAGCTTAGCCTGGTCTGGGGCTTCACCCCTCCACTTT. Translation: CASSLAWSGASPLHF.

The CDR3 sequence: CASSPPTGTTGELFF. In DNA form, the CDR3 reads TGTGCCAGCAGTCCACCAACAGGGACCACCGGGGAGCTGTTTTTT. The chain uses TRBV6-5 and TRBJ2-2; D is possibly TRBD1 (6 bases). In germline, CDR1 is MNHEY, CDR2 SVGAGI. Deletions cut 5 bases from V and 4 bases from J, with 14 bases between. This CDR3 comprises 15 residues.

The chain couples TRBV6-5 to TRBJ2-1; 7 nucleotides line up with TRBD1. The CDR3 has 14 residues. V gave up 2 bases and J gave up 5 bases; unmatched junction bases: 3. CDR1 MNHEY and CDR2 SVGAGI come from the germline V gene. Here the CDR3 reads CASSYRGTDNEQFF. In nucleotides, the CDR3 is TGTGCCAGCAGTTACAGGGGGACAGACAATGAGCAGTTCTTC.

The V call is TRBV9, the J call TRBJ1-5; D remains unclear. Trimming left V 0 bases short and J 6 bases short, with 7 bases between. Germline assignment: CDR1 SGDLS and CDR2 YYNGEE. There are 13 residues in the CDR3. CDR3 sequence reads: CASSVDLFQPQHF. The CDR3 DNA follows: TGTGCCAGCAGCGTAGACCTATTTCAGCCCCAGCATTTT.

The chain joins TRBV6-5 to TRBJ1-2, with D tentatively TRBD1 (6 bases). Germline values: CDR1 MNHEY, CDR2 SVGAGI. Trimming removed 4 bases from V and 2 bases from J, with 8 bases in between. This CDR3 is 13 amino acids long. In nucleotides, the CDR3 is TGTGCCAGCAGTTCGGACAGAAACTATGGCTACACCTTC. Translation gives CASSSDRNYGYTF.

The CDR3 sequence is CASSLAPIGDNEQFF. The CDR3 nucleotides read TGTGCCAGCAGCTTGGCCCCCATAGGGGACAATGAGCAGTTCTTC. J is TRBJ2-1 and V is TRBV5-6, with a weak D call TRBD1 (5 bases). Per the germline V gene, CDR1 is SGHDT and CDR2 is YYEEEE. The CDR3 contains 15 residues. Deletions cut 0 bases from V and 5 bases from J, with 12 bases between. The full variable domain, completed using reference TRBV5-6 and TRBJ2-1, is DAGVTQSPTHLIKTRGQQVTLRCSPKSGHDTVSWYQQALGQGPQFIFQYYEEEERQRGNFPDRFSGHQFPNYSSELNVNALLLGDSALYLCASSLAPIGDNEQFFGPGTRLTVL.

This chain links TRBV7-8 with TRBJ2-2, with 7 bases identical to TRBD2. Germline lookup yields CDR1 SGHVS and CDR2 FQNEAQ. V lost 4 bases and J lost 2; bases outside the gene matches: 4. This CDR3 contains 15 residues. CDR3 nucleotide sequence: TGTGCCAGCAGCTCGCTAGCGGTAAACACCGGGGAGCTGTTTTTT. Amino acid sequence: CASSSLAVNTGELFF.

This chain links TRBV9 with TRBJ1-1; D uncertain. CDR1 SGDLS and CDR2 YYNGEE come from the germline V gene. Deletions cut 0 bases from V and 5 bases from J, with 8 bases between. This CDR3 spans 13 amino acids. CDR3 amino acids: CASSVGIQTEAFF. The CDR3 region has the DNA TGTGCCAGCAGCGTAGGGATACAGACTGAAGCTTTCTTT.

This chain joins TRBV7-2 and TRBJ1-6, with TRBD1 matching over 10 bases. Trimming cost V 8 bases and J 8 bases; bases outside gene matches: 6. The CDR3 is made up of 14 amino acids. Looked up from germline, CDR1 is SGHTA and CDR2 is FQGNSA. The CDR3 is CASQVGQGYSPLHF. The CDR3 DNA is TGTGCCAGCCAGGTGGGACAGGGGTATTCACCCCTCCACTTT.

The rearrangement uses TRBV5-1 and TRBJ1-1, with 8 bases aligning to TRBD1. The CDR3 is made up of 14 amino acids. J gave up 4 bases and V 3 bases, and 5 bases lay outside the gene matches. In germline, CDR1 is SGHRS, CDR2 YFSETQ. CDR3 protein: CASSSLTGGTEAFF. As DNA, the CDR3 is TGCGCCAGCAGCTCTTTAACAGGGGGCACTGAAGCTTTCTTT.

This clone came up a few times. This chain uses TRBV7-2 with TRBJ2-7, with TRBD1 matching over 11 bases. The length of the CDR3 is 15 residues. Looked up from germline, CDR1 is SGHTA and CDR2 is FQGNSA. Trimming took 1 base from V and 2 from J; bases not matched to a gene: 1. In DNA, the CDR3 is TGTGCCAGCAGCTTAGAGGGACAGGGGGCCTACGAGCAGTACTTC. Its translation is CASSLEGQGAYEQYF.

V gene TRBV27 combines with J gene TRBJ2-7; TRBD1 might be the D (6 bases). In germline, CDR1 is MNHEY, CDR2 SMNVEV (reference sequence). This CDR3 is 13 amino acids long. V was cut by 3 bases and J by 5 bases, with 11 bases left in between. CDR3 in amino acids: CASSFTYRDEQYF. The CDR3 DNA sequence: TGTGCCAGCAGTTTCACCTACAGGGACGAGCAGTACTTC.

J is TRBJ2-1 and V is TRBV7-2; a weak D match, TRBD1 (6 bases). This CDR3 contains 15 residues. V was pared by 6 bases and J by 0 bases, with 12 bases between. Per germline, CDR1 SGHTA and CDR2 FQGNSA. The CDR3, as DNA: TGTGCCAGCAGTTCAACAGGGTACTCCTACAATGAGCAGTTCTTC. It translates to CASSSTGYSYNEQFF.

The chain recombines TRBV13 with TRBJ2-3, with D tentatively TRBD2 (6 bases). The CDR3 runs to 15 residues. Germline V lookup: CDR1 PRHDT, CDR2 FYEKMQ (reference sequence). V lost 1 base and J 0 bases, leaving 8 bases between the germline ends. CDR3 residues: CASSLAGGSTDTQYF. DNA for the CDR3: TGTGCCAGCAGCTTAGCTGGGGGGAGCACAGATACGCAGTATTTT.

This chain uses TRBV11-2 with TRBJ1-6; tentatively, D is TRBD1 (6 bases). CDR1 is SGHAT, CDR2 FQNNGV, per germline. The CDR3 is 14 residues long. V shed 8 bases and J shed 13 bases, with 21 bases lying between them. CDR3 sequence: CASGDGTPINPLHF. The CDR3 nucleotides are TGTGCCAGCGGGGACGGGACACCCATCAATCCCCTCCACTTT.

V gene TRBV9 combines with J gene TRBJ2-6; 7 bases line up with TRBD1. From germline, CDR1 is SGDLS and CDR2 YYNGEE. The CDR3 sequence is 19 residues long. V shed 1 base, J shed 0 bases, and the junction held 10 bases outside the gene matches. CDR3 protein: CASSVTPGQQFSGANVLTF. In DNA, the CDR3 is TGTGCCAGCAGCGTAACCCCGGGACAGCAGTTCTCTGGGGCCAACGTCCTGACTTTC.

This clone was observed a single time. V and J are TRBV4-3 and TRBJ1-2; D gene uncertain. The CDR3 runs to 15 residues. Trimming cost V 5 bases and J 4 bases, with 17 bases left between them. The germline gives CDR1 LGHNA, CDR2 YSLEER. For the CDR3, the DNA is TGCGCCAGCAGCAAAGTTTCAGGTGCCGGCTATGGCTACACCTTC. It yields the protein CASSKVSGAGYGYTF.

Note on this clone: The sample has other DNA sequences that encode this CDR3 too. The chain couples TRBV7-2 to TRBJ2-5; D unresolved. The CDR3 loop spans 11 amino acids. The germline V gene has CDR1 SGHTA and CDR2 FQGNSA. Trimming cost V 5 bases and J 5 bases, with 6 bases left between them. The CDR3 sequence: CASSPTETQYF. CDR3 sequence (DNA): TGTGCCAGCAGCCCTACTGAGACCCAGTACTTC.

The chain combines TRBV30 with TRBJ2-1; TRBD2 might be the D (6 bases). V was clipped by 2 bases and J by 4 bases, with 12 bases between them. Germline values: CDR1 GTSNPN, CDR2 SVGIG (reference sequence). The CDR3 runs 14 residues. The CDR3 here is CAWSYGGPYNEQFF. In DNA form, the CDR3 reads TGTGCCTGGAGTTACGGGGGTCCATACAATGAGCAGTTCTTC.

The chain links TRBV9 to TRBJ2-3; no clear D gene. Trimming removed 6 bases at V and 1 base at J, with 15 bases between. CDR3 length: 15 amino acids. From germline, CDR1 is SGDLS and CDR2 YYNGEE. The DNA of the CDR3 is TGTGCCAGCACCCCTGGCAGTGGTGGCACAGATACGCAGTATTTT. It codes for CASTPGSGGTDTQYF.

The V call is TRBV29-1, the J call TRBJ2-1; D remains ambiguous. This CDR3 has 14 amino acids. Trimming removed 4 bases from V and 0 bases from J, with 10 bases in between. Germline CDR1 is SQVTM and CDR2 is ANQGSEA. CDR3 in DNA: TGCAGCGTTGTCCCCGTGAGCTCCTACAATGAGCAGTTCTTC. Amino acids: CSVVPVSSYNEQFF.

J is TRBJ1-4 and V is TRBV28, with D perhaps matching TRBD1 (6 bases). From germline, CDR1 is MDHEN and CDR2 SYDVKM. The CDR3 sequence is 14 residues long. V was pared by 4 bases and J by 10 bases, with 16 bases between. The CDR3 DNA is TGTGCCAGCAGTTCGTCGGTCGCCAGGGGAAAACTGTTTTTT. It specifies CASSSSVARGKLFF.

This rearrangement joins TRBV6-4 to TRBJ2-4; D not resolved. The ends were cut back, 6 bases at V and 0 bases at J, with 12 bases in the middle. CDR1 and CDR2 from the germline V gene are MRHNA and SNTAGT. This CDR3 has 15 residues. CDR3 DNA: TGTGCCAGCAGGGTCTACGATATAGCCAAAAACATTCAGTACTTC. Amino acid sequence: CASRVYDIAKNIQYF.

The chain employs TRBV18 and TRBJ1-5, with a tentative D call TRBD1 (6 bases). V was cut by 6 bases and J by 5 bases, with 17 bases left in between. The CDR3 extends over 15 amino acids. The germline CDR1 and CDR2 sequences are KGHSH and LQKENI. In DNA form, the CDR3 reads TGTGCCAGCTCCTACCAGGGGACCCTCCATCAGCCCCAGCATTTT. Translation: CASSYQGTLHQPQHF.